Listed here are 20 T cell receptor beta chains from one sample, sequenced in a study of monozygotic twins with inflammatory bowel disease. With the 5' RACE reads reprocessed, TCRdb shows one record per CDR3 protein and no DNA. The data include about 140,000 distinct CDR3 sequences; the top ten clones carry more than 0.95%. Sequencing used blood. The source is a human donor with ulcerative colitis or Crohn's disease, or a healthy co-twin of an affected twin (not recorded which).

The CDR3 is CASSLGRGRAAAYGYTF. The J gene is TRBJ1-2, the V gene TRBV28. Germline loops: CDR1 MDHEN, CDR2 SYDVKM. This CDR3 is built from 17 residues.

This rearrangement joins TRBV5-1 to TRBJ2-7; the TCRdb D gene call, TRBD1, has no DNA to confirm it. The CDR3 is 15 residues long. Germline lookup yields CDR1 SGHRS and CDR2 YFSETQ. CDR3 protein: CASSLGDRLGTEQYF.

The chain recombines TRBV7-3 with TRBJ2-1; TCRdb returns TRBD2, unconfirmable since there is no DNA. The CDR3 is 14 residues long. CDR1 and CDR2 (germline): SGHTA, FQGTGA. CDR3 residues: CASSPGLAINEQFF. The full variable domain, its missing parts supplied by reference TRBV7-3 and TRBJ2-1, is GAGVSQTPSNKVTEKGKYVELRCDPISGHTALYWYRQSLGQGPEFLIYFQGTGAADDSGLPNDRFFAVRPEGSVSTLKIQRTERGDSAVYLCASSPGLAINEQFFGPGTRLTVL.

The chain joins TRBV7-9 to TRBJ1-1; TCRdb's D call, TRBD1, is unchecked because there is no DNA. From germline, CDR1 is SEHNR and CDR2 FQNEAQ (reference sequence). This CDR3 is 15 amino acids long. The CDR3: CASSLGDREETEAFF.

This chain uses TRBV7-6 with TRBJ2-3; checking the TCRdb D call of TRBD1 is not possible without DNA. In germline, CDR1 is SGHVS, CDR2 FNYEAQ. The CDR3 extends over 17 amino acids. The CDR3 loop reads CASSLYASGGSTDTQYF.

The chain uses TRBV18 and TRBJ1-1. CDR1 and CDR2 (germline): KGHSH, LQKENI. The CDR3 has 16 amino acids. This chain's CDR3 is CASSLDQTPRGTEAFF.

V gene TRBV7-2 combines with J gene TRBJ1-1. This CDR3 is built from 15 residues. The germline V gene has CDR1 SGHTA and CDR2 FQGNSA. The CDR3: CASSPQGGRTSEAFF.

This sequence joins TRBV18 and TRBJ2-5; there is no DNA to check the TCRdb D call of TRBD2. The CDR3 contains 15 residues. The germline V gene has CDR1 KGHSH and CDR2 LQKENI. CDR3 residues: CASSPTSGGQETQYF.

The chain links TRBV28 to TRBJ2-3; TCRdb lists TRBD1, though no DNA is available to test this call. The CDR3 has 13 residues. In germline, CDR1 is MDHEN, CDR2 SYDVKM. CDR3 loop: CASSPGGGDTQYF. The variable domain in full, with the rest retrieved from reference TRBV28 and TRBJ2-3, is DVKVTQSSRYLVKRTGEKVFLECVQDMDHENMFWYRQDPGLGLRLIYFSYDVKMKEKGDIPEGYSVSREKKERFSLILESASTNQTSMYLCASSPGGGDTQYFGPGTRLTVL.

This chain joins TRBV5-1 and TRBJ1-5; no DNA is available, so the TRBD1 call from TCRdb remains unchecked. The length of the CDR3 is 15 residues. Germline V lookup: CDR1 SGHRS, CDR2 YFSETQ. CDR3 amino acids: CASSLEGYSNQPQHF.

The rearrangement links TRBV12-3 or TRBV12-4 to TRBJ2-5. The CDR3 length is 15 residues. Here the CDR3 reads CASSSVTAIQETQYF.

The V gene is TRBV5-6, the J gene TRBJ2-3; checking the TCRdb D call of TRBD1 is not possible without DNA. CDR1 and CDR2 from the germline V gene are SGHDT and YYEEEE. This CDR3 contains 16 residues. CDR3 residues: CASSLERGTGVDTQYF.

The chain employs TRBV28 and TRBJ1-3; TCRdb's D gene call, TRBD1, goes unchecked for lack of DNA. The germline V gene has CDR1 MDHEN and CDR2 SYDVKM. The CDR3 length is 15 residues. The CDR3: CATKFSGGSGNTIYF. The variable domain in full, completed from reference TRBV28 and TRBJ1-3, reads DVKVTQSSRYLVKRTGEKVFLECVQDMDHENMFWYRQDPGLGLRLIYFSYDVKMKEKGDIPEGYSVSREKKERFSLILESASTNQTSMYLCATKFSGGSGNTIYFGEGSWLTVV.

V and J are TRBV5-1 and TRBJ2-5; TCRdb's D call of TRBD1 is untestable without DNA. From germline, CDR1 is SGHRS and CDR2 YFSETQ. The CDR3 spans 16 residues. The CDR3 reads CASRSSGTGGLETQYF.

The V gene is TRBV7-2, the J gene TRBJ2-5. The CDR3 runs 14 residues. From germline, CDR1 is SGHTA and CDR2 FQGNSA. The CDR3 sequence is CASSLWAGQETQYF.

The V and J genes are TRBV7-6 and TRBJ2-2; TCRdb indicates TRBD1, and absent DNA this call remains unverified. The CDR3 has 13 residues. Germline CDR1 is SGHVS and CDR2 is FNYEAQ. Here the CDR3 reads CASTPQGSGELFF.

The chain couples TRBV5-1 to TRBJ2-3; absent DNA, TCRdb's TRBD2 call cannot be checked. Germline loops: CDR1 SGHRS, CDR2 YFSETQ. There are 18 residues in the CDR3. CDR3 amino acids: CASSLGPLAGGPLDTQYF. The full variable domain, its missing parts supplied by reference TRBV5-1 and TRBJ2-3, is KAGVTQTPRYLIKTRGQQVTLSCSPISGHRSVSWYQQTPGQGLQFLFEYFSETQRNKGNFPGRFSGRQFSNSRSEMNVSTLELGDSALYLCASSLGPLAGGPLDTQYFGPGTRLTVL.

This rearrangement joins TRBV29-1 to TRBJ1-2; TCRdb selects TRBD1, and the lack of DNA leaves this call unchecked. Germline V gene sequence: CDR1 SQVTM, CDR2 ANQGSEA. The CDR3 loop spans 15 amino acids. The CDR3 sequence is CSVVGDRTLNYGYTF.

CDR3 residues: CASSVAVAGNTEAFF. The chain uses TRBV9 and TRBJ1-1. Germline CDR1 reads SGDLS; CDR2 reads YYNGEE. The CDR3 spans 15 residues.

The chain couples TRBV18 to TRBJ1-3; TCRdb's assignment of TRBD1 cannot be checked, as there is no DNA. This CDR3 has 17 amino acids. Germline V gives CDR1 KGHSH, CDR2 LQKENI. This chain's CDR3 is CASSPIWTVRTGNTIYF.